A selection of T cell receptor beta chains follows, all from one sample in a study of tumor-infiltrating lymphocytes in localized non-small cell lung cancer. Libraries were prepared by immunoSEQ multiplex PCR; TCRdb keeps only in-frame clonotypes and omits some of them. Here the sample spans about 12,000 clones, 80% being singletons. Material: lung tumor tissue. These receptor sequences come from a human donor with non-small cell lung cancer. Both conserved end residues are part of each CDR3. D genes are given only for firm matches. Expanded clones are given a class, and other clones once, few, many or no size at all.

V gene	D gene	clone size	J gene	CDR3 DNA	CDR3 protein
TRBV7-9	-	-	TRBJ1-6	TGTGCCAGCAGCTTAGGGAGGGGGGAATCGAGTTCACCCCTCCACTTT	CASSLGRGESSSPLHF
TRBV2	-	few	TRBJ2-5	TGTGCCAGCAGTACCCGGGACTTCAACCAAGAGACCCAGTACTTC	CASSTRDFNQETQYF
TRBV11-2	-	-	TRBJ1-3	TGTGCCAGCAGCCATCCAGGGTCTGGAAACACCATATATTTT	CASSHPGSGNTIYF
TRBV9	TRBD1	-	TRBJ2-5	TGTGCCAGCAGCCCCCGGGACAGATACCGGGAGACCCAGTACTTC	CASSPRDRYRETQYF
TRBV7-2	-	-	TRBJ2-5	TGTGCCAGCAGCGCACAGGGGGGGCAAGAGACCCAGTACTTC	CASSAQGGQETQYF
TRBV29-1	-	-	TRBJ1-1	TGCAGCGCCCAAGTCAGCATGAACACTGAAGCTTTCTTT	CSAQVSMNTEAFF
TRBV7-9	-	-	TRBJ2-1	TGTGCCAGCAGGGAACAGGGTTCTGAGCAGTTCTTC	CASREQGSEQFF
TRBV11-2	-	-	TRBJ2-5	TGTGCCAGCAGCTCAGGTTTAGAGCCTGAGACCCAGTACTTC	CASSSGLEPETQYF
TRBV28	-	-	TRBJ2-7	TGTGCCAGCAGAACCCCGCCGGGACATATCTCCTACGAGCAGTACTTC	CASRTPPGHISYEQYF
TRBV6-5	TRBD1	-	TRBJ1-5	TGTGCCAGCAGTTACCAACGGACAGGAACCAATCAGCCCCAGCATTTT	CASSYQRTGTNQPQHF
TRBV19	TRBD1	-	TRBJ2-5	TGTGCCAGTACGCCTCGACAGGGTGGGGAGACCCAGTACTTC	CASTPRQGGETQYF
TRBV19	-	-	TRBJ1-5	TGTGCCAGTAGTATGGCAGGGGTAAGAAATCAGCCCCAGCATTTT	CASSMAGVRNQPQHF
TRBV5-1	-	-	TRBJ1-1	TGCGCCAGCAGCACCTCCGGGCCCGGCACCACTGAAGCTTTCTTT	CASSTSGPGTTEAFF
TRBV11-3	-	-	TRBJ2-7	TGTGCCAGACAGGATGGGGGAGAACGATACGAGCAGTACTTC	CARQDGGERYEQYF
TRBV7-8	-	-	TRBJ2-6	TGTGCCAGCAGTAGGTCGACTGGGGCCAACGTCCTGACTTTC	CASSRSTGANVLTF
TRBV5-5	-	-	TRBJ2-7	TGTGCCAGCAGCTTGGCGTCGGGGGCGCACTACGAGCAGTACTTC	CASSLASGAHYEQYF
TRBV16	-	-	TRBJ1-1	TGTGCCAGCAGCCTAAGGAGGGGGGTTACTGAAGCTTTCTTT	CASSLRRGVTEAFF
TRBV27	-	few	TRBJ1-3	TGTGCCAGCAGTGGGACGGCAGGAAACACCATATATTTT	CASSGTAGNTIYF
TRBV7-9	-	-	TRBJ1-2	TGTGCCAGCAGCTTAGGTCGAGTCGGTGTTAGCTATGGCTACACCTTC	CASSLGRVGVSYGYTF
TRBV18	TRBD1	once	TRBJ1-5	TGTGCCAGCTCCCAGGGGGGGGATCAGCCCCAGCATTTT	CASSQGGDQPQHF
TRBV4-3	-	-	TRBJ2-7	TGCGCCAGCAGCCGTGGATTGGACTCAAGAGGGTACGAGCAGTACTTC	CASSRGLDSRGYEQYF
TRBV7-8	-	-	TRBJ1-2	TGTGCCAGCAGCGCTGGGTCGGGGGGCTACACCTTC	CASSAGSGGYTF
TRBV4-2	TRBD1	-	TRBJ2-2	TGTGCCAGCAGCCCAAGGGCAGGGGGCAACACCGGGGAGCTGTTTTTT	CASSPRAGGNTGELFF
TRBV14	TRBD1	-	TRBJ2-2	TGTGCCAGCAGCCAACTGTTACAGGGGTGGAACACCGGGGAGCTGTTTTTT	CASSQLLQGWNTGELFF
TRBV14	-	-	TRBJ1-4	TGTGCCAGCAGCCAAAATCCCCTGGGGGGCCGGGAAAAACTGTTTTTT	CASSQNPLGGREKLFF
TRBV7-9	-	-	TRBJ1-5	TGTGCCAGCAGCTTAACTGAAGACGGACAGCCCCAGCATTTT	CASSLTEDGQPQHF
TRBV19	TRBD1	few	TRBJ1-5	TGTGCCAGTGCCATAACCGGGACAGGGGGCAATCAGCCCCAGCATTTT	CASAITGTGGNQPQHF
TRBV4-1	TRBD1	-	TRBJ2-1	TGCGCCAGCAGCCAAGGACAGGGCCCCTACAATGAGCAGTTCTTC	CASSQGQGPYNEQFF
TRBV11-3	-	-	TRBJ1-1	TGTGCCAGCAGCTTAGGGGACACTGAAGCTTTCTTT	CASSLGDTEAFF
TRBV6-1	-	-	TRBJ1-1	TGTGCCAGCAGTGAAGTAACTCCAAACACTGAAGCTTTCTTT	CASSEVTPNTEAFF
TRBV4-1	TRBD1	once	TRBJ2-6	TGCGCCAGCAGCCAGACCACAGGGGGCGCTGGGGCCAACGTCCTGACTTTC	CASSQTTGGAGANVLTF
TRBV19	-	-	TRBJ1-4	TGTGCCTCTCGCTCCCAAGGGGCAGGGTTGACTGAAAAACTGTTTTTT	CASRSQGAGLTEKLFF
TRBV4-3	-	-	TRBJ1-5	TGCGCCAGCAGCCAAGCGACCTATAGGGGGGGAAATCAGCCCCAGCATTTT	CASSQATYRGGNQPQHF
TRBV14	TRBD1	-	TRBJ1-1	TGTGCCAGCAGCCGGGTAAGGACAGGATCAAACGCCAATTTT	CASSRVRTGSNANF
TRBV6-6	TRBD1	-	TRBJ1-6	TGTGCCAGCAGGAACAGGGGAACGGATTATAATTCACCCCTCCACTTT	CASRNRGTDYNSPLHF
TRBV2	TRBD1	-	TRBJ1-2	TGTGCCAGCAGGCCGGGACAGGGGGAATCTGGCTACACCTTC	CASRPGQGESGYTF
TRBV6-1	-	-	TRBJ1-3	TGTGCCAGCAGGGGGACGATCTCTGGAAACACCATATATTTT	CASRGTISGNTIYF
TRBV7-2	-	few	TRBJ2-5	TGTGCCAGCAGCCCCAGTGCCAGTCAGACCCAGTACTTC	CASSPSASQTQYF
TRBV20-1	-	few	TRBJ1-6	TGCAGTGCTAGACTAGAGAGAGTCCTCCACTTT	CSARLERVLHF
TRBV7-2	-	-	TRBJ2-7	TGTGCCAGTTTACCCCGGACAGCAAACTCCTACGAGCAGTACTTC	CASLPRTANSYEQYF
TRBV29-1	-	-	TRBJ2-1	TGCAGCGCGATTACTCACAATGAGCAGTTCTTC	CSAITHNEQFF